The text below deals with one T cell receptor beta chain. Its antigen is as yet unknown. The CDR3 consists of 14 residues. The V segment lost 6 bases and the J segment 4 bases; nucleotides outside the gene matches: 8. CDR1 LNHDA and CDR2 SQIVND come from the germline V gene (reference sequence). This sample was included in a study of T cell responses to AZD1222 COVID-19 vaccine. Study-level findings and limits: Just 5 to 7 AZD1222 recipients were seropositive at baseline. Spike-specific TCR breadth and depth rose after two AZD1222 doses. In a largely white British group with more females than males, clonal diversity was possibly underestimated.

Using immunoSEQ multiplex PCR, the repertoire was profiled, and TCRdb retains in-frame clones only, with some absent. This sample has more than 85,000 clones, with about 81% found just once. This TCR was recovered from an adult in good health. Sequenced material: peripheral blood, taken on day 0 of AZD1222 vaccination. The chain uses TRBV19 and TRBJ1-2; 7 bases map to TRBD1. The CDR3: CASRVGQVIYGYTF. The CDR3 DNA follows: TGTGCCAGTAGAGTCGGACAGGTGATCTATGGCTACACCTTC.